This passage covers 4 T cell receptor beta chains from one sample sequenced in a study of blood T cells in healthy people across ages. The authors ran a second PCR of about 7 to 11 cycles using a sample-barcoded 5' primer and a J-beta primer mix. TCRdb used MiXCR to reprocess the 5' RACE reads, holding one entry per CDR3 protein. Among around 800,000 distinct CDR3 sequences listed, roughly 53% were seen once. Material for sequencing was blood. Source of these receptors: a man older than 75 in good health.

The chain uses TRBV9 and TRBJ2-1; 9 bases align to TRBD2. Germline CDR1 reads SGDLS; CDR2 reads YYNGEE. V shed 0 bases, J shed 4 bases, and the junction held 8 bases outside the gene matches. This CDR3 contains 17 residues. The DNA for the CDR3 is TGTGCCAGCAGCGTAGATCCAGCGGGAGGTATATACAATGAGCAGTTCTTC. Translated, it gives CASSVDPAGGIYNEQFF. Based on the CDR3 plus reference TRBV9 and TRBJ2-1, the full variable domain is DSGVTQTPKHLITATGQRVTLRCSPRSGDLSVYWYQQSLDQGLQFLIQYYNGEERAKGNILERFSAQQFPDLHSELNLSSLELGDSALYFCASSVDPAGGIYNEQFFGPGTRLTVL.

This clonotype was counted a few times. This chain connects TRBV12-3 or TRBV12-4 to TRBJ2-2; 10 nucleotides match TRBD1. With 6 bases clipped from V and 4 bases from J, the junction kept 2 bases outside the gene matches. The CDR3 is made up of 14 amino acids. The CDR3 loop is CASRRDRGTGELFF. The CDR3 nucleotides read TGTGCCAGCAGGCGGGACAGGGGCACCGGGGAGCTGTTTTTT.

V and J are TRBV7-8 and TRBJ2-1, with 7 bases matching TRBD1. The CDR3 loop spans 16 amino acids. Germline values: CDR1 SGHVS, CDR2 FQNEAQ. V lost 4 bases, J lost 3 bases, and 9 bases stayed unmatched. CDR3 bases: TGTGCCAGCAGCTACAGGGGAGTAGGTTTCTACAATGAGCAGTTCTTC. This encodes CASSYRGVGFYNEQFF.

The rearrangement links TRBV5-1 to TRBJ2-2; D is unclear. Between the trimmed V and J ends, which lost 1 base and 7 bases, there was a span of 5 bases. The CDR3 has 12 amino acids. Germline assignment: CDR1 SGHRS and CDR2 YFSETQ. The CDR3 protein is CASSLMGGELFF. Here the CDR3 DNA reads TGCGCCAGCAGCTTGATGGGCGGGGAGCTGTTTTTT. Complete variable domain (other parts from reference TRBV5-1 and TRBJ2-2): KAGVTQTPRYLIKTRGQQVTLSCSPISGHRSVSWYQQTPGQGLQFLFEYFSETQRNKGNFPGRFSGRQFSNSRSEMNVSTLELGDSALYLCASSLMGGELFFGEGSRLTVL.